A selection of T cell receptor beta chains follows, all from one sample in a study of shared clonotypes between healthy human individuals. Clones were sequenced by immunoSEQ multiplex PCR, and TCRdb holds only the in-frame ones, with some missing. The sample yields over a million clones, 75% seen once. The sequencing input was memory CD4+ T cells sorted from blood. The receptor set was obtained from a man aged 18 to 30 in good health. The CDR3 runs from the conserved cysteine through the conserved F or W. D genes are given only for firm matches. Some rows have no size entry. The others give once, few or many, or a class for an expanded clone.

clone size,J gene,D gene,V gene,CDR3 protein,CDR3 DNA
-,TRBJ1-2,TRBD1,TRBV2,CASSILRGPGYTF,TGTGCCAGCAGCATACTCAGGGGGCCTGGCTACACCTTC
-,TRBJ1-2,-,TRBV11-2,CASSRGRTNYGYTF,TGTGCCAGCAGTCGTGGACGGACTAACTATGGCTACACCTTC
-,TRBJ1-5,TRBD1,TRBV6-1,CATGQGNVNQPQHF,TGTGCCACTGGACAGGGGAATGTCAATCAGCCCCAGCATTTT
few,TRBJ2-1,TRBD1,TRBV7-7,CASSPPLGQGYNEQFF,TGTGCTAGCAGCCCACCTCTGGGACAGGGCTACAATGAGCAGTTCTTC
-,TRBJ2-2,TRBD2,TRBV11-3,CASSSGLAGGTGELFF,TGTGCCAGCAGCTCAGGACTAGCGGGGGGCACCGGGGAGCTGTTTTTT
-,TRBJ2-1,TRBD1,TRBV7-8,CASSWGQGAYNEQFF,TGTGCCAGCAGCTGGGGACAGGGGGCCTACAATGAGCAGTTCTTC
-,TRBJ1-3,-,TRBV5-1,CASSPGFAFSGNTIYF,TGCGCCAGCAGCCCAGGGTTTGCGTTCTCTGGAAACACCATATATTTT
many,TRBJ1-6,-,TRBV5-6,CASSLGQLANSPLHF,TGTGCCAGCAGCTTGGGACAGCTAGCAAATTCACCCCTCCACTTT
-,TRBJ2-6,-,TRBV7-8,CASSLTSGANVLTF,TGTGCCAGCAGCTTAACCTCTGGGGCCAACGTCCTGACTTTC
-,TRBJ1-2,TRBD1,TRBV28,CASSPTGTGLKVWGYTF,TGTGCCAGCAGTCCGACCGGGACAGGGTTAAAGGTTTGGGGCTACACCTTC
-,TRBJ1-5,-,TRBV6-5,CASRRDSNQPQHF,TGTGCCAGCAGGAGGGATAGCAATCAGCCCCAGCATTTT